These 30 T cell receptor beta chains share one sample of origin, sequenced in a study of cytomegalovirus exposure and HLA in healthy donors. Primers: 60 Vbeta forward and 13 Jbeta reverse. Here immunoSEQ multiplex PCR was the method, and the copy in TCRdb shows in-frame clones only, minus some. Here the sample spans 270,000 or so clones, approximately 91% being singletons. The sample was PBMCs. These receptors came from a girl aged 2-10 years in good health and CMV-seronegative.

The CDR3 loop reads CASRGLWDTQYF. CDR3 nucleotide sequence: TGTGCAAGTCGCGGACTCTGGGATACGCAGTATTTT. V usage is TRBV12-2 and J usage is TRBJ2-3; TRBD2 was called by the table and not checked on the DNA. TRBV12-2 represents a pseudogene. CDR3 length: 12 amino acids.

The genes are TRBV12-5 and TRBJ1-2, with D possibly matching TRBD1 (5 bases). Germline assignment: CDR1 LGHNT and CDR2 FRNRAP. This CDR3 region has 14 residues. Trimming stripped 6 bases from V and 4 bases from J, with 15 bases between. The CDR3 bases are TGTGCTAGTGGCCAGGGCAACCCGATCTATGGCTACACCTTC. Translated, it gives CASGQGNPIYGYTF.

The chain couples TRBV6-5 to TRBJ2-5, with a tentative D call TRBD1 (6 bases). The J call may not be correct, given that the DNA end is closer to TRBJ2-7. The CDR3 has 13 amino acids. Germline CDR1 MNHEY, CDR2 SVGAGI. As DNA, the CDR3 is TGTGCCAGCAGGAAGACAGGCATGTACGAGCAGTACTTC. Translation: CASRKTGMYEQYF.

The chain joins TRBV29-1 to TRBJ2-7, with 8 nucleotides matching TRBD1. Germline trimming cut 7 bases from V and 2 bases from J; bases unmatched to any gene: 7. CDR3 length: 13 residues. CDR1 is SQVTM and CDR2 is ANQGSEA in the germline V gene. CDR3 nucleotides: TGCAGCGCACAGGGGGGACTTCCCTACGAGCAGTACTTC. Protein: CSAQGGLPYEQYF.

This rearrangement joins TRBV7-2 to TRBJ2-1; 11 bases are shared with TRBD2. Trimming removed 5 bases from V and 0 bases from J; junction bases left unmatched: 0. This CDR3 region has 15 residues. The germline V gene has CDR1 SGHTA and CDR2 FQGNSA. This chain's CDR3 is CASSTSGSSYNEQFF. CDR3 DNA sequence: TGTGCCAGCAGCACTAGCGGGAGCTCCTACAATGAGCAGTTCTTC. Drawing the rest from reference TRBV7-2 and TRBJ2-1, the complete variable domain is GAGVSQSPSNKVTEKGKDVELRCDPISGHTALYWYRQSLGQGLEFLIYFQGNSAPDKSGLPSDRFSAERTGGSVSTLTIQRTQQEDSAVYLCASSTSGSSYNEQFFGPGTRLTVL.

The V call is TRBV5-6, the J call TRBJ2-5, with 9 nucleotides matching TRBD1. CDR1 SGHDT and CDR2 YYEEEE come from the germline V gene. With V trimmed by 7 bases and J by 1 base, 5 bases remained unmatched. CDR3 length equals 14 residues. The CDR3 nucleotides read TGTGCCAGCCTTATGACAGGGGGCCAAGAGACCCAGTACTTC. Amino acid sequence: CASLMTGGQETQYF.

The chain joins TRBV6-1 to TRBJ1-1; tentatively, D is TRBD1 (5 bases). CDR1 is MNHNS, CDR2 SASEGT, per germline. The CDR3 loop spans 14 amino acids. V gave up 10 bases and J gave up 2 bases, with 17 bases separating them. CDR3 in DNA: TGTGCCACACGGGAGGGGACGGATAACACTGAAGCTTTCTTT. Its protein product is CATREGTDNTEAFF.

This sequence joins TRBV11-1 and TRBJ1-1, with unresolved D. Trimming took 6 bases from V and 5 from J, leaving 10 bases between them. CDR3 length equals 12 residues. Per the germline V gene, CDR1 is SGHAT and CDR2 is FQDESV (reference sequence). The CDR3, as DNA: TGTGCCAGCAGTCGAGGGAGAACTGAAGCTTTCTTT. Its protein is CASSRGRTEAFF.

The CDR3 DNA reads TGTGCCAGCAGCTTAAGTCAGAAATCAAAGCCCCAGCATTTT. Protein sequence: CASSLSQKSKPQHF. This chain joins TRBV7-2 and TRBJ1-5, with D hard to call. Germline V gene sequence: CDR1 SGHTA, CDR2 FQGNSA. Trimming took 2 bases from V and 8 from J, leaving 13 bases between them. The CDR3 is 14 residues long.

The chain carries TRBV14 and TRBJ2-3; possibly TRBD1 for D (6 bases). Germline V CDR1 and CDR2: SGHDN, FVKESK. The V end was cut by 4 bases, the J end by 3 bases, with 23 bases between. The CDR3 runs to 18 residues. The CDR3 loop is CASSPPTTGKVWTDTQYF. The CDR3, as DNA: TGTGCCAGCAGCCCCCCAACTACAGGGAAAGTATGGACAGATACGCAGTATTTT.

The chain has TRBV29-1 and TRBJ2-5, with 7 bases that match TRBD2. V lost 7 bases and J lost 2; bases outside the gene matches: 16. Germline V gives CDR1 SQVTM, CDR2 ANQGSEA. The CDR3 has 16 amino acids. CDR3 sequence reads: CSAVPLFGAGQETQYF. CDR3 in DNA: TGCAGCGCCGTCCCCCTATTTGGAGCGGGGCAAGAGACCCAGTACTTC. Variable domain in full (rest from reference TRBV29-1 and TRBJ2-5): SAVISQKPSRDICQRGTSLTIQCQVDSQVTMMFWYRQQPGQSLTLIATANQGSEATYESGFVIDKFPISRPNLTFSTLTVSNMSPEDSSIYLCSAVPLFGAGQETQYFGPGTRLLVL.

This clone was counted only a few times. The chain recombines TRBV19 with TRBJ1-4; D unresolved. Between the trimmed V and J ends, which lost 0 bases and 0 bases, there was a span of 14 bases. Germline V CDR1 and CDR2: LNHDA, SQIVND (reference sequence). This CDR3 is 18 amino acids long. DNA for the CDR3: TGTGCCAGTAGTATAGATAGCTCGGCGAACCCAACTAATGAAAAACTGTTTTTT. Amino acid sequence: CASSIDSSANPTNEKLFF.

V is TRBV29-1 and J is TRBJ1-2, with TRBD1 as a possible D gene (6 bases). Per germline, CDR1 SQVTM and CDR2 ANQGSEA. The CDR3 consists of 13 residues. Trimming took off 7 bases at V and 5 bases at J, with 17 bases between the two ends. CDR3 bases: TGCAGCGCCTTCGGGGACACATCTTATGGCTACACCTTC. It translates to CSAFGDTSYGYTF.

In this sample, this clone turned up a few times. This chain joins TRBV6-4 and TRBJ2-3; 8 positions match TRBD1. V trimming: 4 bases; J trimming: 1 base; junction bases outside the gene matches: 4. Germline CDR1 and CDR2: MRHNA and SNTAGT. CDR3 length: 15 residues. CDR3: CASSASTGGTDTQYF. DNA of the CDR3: TGTGCCAGCAGTGCCTCGACAGGGGGCACAGATACGCAGTATTTT.

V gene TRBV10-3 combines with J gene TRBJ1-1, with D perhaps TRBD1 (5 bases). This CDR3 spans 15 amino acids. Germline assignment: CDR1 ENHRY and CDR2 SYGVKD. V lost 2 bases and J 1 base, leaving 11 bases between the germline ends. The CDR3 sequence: CAISEPRQGNTEAFF. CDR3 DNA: TGTGCCATCAGTGAGCCACGGCAGGGGAACACTGAAGCTTTCTTT.

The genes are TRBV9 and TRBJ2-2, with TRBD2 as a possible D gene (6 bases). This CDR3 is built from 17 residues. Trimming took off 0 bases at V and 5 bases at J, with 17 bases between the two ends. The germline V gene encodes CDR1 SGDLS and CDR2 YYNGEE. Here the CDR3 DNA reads TGTGCCAGCAGCGTAGGGCGTAGCGGCACCGCTACCGGGGAGCTGTTTTTT. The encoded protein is CASSVGRSGTATGELFF.

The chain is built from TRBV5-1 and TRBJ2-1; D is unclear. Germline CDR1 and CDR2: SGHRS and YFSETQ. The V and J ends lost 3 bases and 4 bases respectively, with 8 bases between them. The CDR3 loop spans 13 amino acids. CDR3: CASSSPGYNEQFF. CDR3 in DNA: TGCGCCAGCAGCTCCCCCGGGTACAATGAGCAGTTCTTC.

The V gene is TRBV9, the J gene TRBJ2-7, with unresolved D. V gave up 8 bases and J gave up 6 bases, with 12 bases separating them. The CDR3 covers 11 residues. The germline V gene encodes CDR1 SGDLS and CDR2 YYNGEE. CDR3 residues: CARTGGAEQYF. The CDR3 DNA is TGTGCCAGAACCGGCGGCGCCGAGCAGTACTTC.

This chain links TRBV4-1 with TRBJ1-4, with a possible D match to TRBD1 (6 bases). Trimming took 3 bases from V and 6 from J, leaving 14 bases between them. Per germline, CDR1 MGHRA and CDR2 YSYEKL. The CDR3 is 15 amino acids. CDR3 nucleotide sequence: TGCGCCAGCAGCCATTCCCCGGGACACGATGAAAAACTGTTTTTT. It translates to CASSHSPGHDEKLFF.

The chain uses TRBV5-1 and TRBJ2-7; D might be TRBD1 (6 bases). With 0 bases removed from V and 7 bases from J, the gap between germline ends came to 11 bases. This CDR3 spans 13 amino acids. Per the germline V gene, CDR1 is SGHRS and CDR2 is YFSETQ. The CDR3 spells CASSLDRAGEQYF. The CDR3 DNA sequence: TGCGCCAGCAGCTTGGACAGGGCGGGTGAGCAGTACTTC.

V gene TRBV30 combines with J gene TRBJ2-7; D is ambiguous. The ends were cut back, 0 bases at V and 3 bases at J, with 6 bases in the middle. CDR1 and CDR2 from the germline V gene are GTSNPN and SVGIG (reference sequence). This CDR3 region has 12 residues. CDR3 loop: CAWSVLNYEQYF. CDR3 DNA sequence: TGTGCCTGGAGTGTACTAAACTACGAGCAGTACTTC.

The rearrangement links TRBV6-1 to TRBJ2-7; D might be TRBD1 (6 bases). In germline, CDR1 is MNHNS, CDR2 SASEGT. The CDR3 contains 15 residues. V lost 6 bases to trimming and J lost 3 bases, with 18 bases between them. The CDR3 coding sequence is TGTGCCAGCAGAGCTAACAGGGCCCTCGACTACGAGCAGTACTTC. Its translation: CASRANRALDYEQYF.

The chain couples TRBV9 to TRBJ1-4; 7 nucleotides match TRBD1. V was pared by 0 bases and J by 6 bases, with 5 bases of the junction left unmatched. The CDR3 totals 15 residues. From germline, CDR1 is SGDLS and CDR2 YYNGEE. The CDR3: CASSVGGTVDEKLFF. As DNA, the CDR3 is TGTGCCAGCAGCGTAGGAGGGACAGTAGATGAAAAACTGTTTTTT.

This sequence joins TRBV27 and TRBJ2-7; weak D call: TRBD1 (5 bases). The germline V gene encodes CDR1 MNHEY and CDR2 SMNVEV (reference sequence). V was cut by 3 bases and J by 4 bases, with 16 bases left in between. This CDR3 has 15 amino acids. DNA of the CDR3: TGTGCCAGCAGTTTTTCGGACACCCCACGTTACGAGCAGTACTTC. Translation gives CASSFSDTPRYEQYF.

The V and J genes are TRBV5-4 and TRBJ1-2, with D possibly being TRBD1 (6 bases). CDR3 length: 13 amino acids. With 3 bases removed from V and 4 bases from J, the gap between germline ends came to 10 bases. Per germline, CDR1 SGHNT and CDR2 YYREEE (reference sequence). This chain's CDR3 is CASSSGQSYGYTF. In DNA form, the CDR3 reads TGTGCCAGCAGCTCCGGACAGAGCTATGGCTACACCTTC.

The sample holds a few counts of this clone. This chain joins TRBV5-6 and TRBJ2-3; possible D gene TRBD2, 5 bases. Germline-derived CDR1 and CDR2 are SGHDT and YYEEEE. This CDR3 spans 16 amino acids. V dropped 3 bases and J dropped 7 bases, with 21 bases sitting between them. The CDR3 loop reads CASSSLPGTGDYTQYF. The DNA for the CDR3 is TGTGCCAGCAGCTCATTGCCGGGAACCGGCGATTATACGCAGTATTTT.

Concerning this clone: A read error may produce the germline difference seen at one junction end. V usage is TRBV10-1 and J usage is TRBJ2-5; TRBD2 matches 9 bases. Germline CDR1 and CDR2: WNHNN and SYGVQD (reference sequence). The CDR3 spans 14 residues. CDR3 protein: CASSEGGRGEAQYF. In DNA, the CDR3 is TGCGCCAGCAGTGAGGGCGGGAGGGGAGAGGCCCAGTACTTC.

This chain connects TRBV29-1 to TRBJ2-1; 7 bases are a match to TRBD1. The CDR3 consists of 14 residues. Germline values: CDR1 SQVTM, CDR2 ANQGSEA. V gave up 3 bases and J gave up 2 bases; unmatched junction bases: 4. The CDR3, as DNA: TGCAGCGTTGATAACAGGGGAGCCTACAATGAGCAGTTCTTC. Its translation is CSVDNRGAYNEQFF.

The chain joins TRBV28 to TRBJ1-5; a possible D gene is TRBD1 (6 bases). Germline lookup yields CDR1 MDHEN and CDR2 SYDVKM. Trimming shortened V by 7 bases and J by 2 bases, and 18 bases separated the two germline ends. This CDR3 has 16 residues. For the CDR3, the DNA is TGTGCCAGCAAGGAACAGGGCCATATAGGCAATCAGCCCCAGCATTTT. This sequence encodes CASKEQGHIGNQPQHF.

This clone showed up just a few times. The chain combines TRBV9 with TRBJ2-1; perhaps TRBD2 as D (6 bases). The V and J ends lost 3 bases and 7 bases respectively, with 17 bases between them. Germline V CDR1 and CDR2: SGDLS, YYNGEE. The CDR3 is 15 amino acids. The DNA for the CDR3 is TGTGCCAGCAGCGGGGAGGCCACCACTTTTAATGAGCAGTTCTTC. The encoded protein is CASSGEATTFNEQFF.